This entry lists 26 T cell receptor beta chains sequenced from one sample in a study of OX40 agonist ivuxolimab in advanced cancers. Assay: immunoSEQ multiplex PCR; the TCRdb copy retains only in-frame clones and omits some. In the table there are 35,000 to 45,000 clones, more than 85% of which are singletons. The source material was CD4+ or CD8+ T cells sorted from blood, sampled in a trial of the OX40 agonist ivuxolimab. Receptors originate from an adult with an advanced solid tumor such as melanoma, head and neck, liver or kidney cancer.

This clone was seen a handful of times. The DNA of the CDR3 is TGTGCCAGCAGAGTCACACCCGGGACCACCTACGAGCAGTACTTC. It codes for CASRVTPGTTYEQYF. This sequence joins TRBV27 and TRBJ2-7; perhaps D is TRBD1 or TRBD2 (5 bases each). CDR1 MNHEY and CDR2 SMNVEV come from the germline V gene (reference sequence). The CDR3 covers 15 residues. V shed 6 bases and J shed 2 bases, with 17 bases lying between them.

CDR3 DNA: TGCGCCAGCAGCCAGAGGGGTACTGAAGCTTTCTTT. This codes for CASSQRGTEAFF. The V and J genes are TRBV4-1 and TRBJ1-1; perhaps TRBD1 as D (5 bases). There are 12 residues in the CDR3. The germline V gene encodes CDR1 MGHRA and CDR2 YSYEKL. V was cut by 3 bases and J by 5 bases, with 7 bases left in between.

V is TRBV27 and J is TRBJ1-1, with 8 positions matching TRBD1. CDR1 is MNHEY and CDR2 is SMNVEV in the germline V gene (reference sequence). Unmatched junction bases numbered 4, after V lost 6 bases and J lost 1 base. The CDR3 covers 14 residues. The CDR3 reads CASRQQGGNTEAFF. As DNA, the CDR3 is TGTGCCAGCAGACAACAGGGGGGGAACACTGAAGCTTTCTTT.

The V and J genes are TRBV6-6 and TRBJ1-2; the D gene is possibly TRBD1 (5 bases). The CDR3 runs 14 residues. Germline CDR1 reads MNHNY; CDR2 reads SVGAGI (reference sequence). The V and J ends lost 4 bases and 6 bases respectively, with 15 bases between them. CDR3 sequence reads: CASSSGGGVDGYTF. CDR3 sequence (DNA): TGTGCCAGCAGTTCGGGGGGGGGAGTAGATGGCTACACCTTC.

The chain recombines TRBV27 with TRBJ1-1; a weak D match, TRBD1 (5 bases). Trimming pared 0 bases from V and 1 base from J, leaving 9 bases between. This CDR3 has 15 amino acids. Per germline, CDR1 MNHEY and CDR2 SMNVEV (reference sequence). The CDR3 DNA reads TGTGCCAGCAGTTTATCGCCCGGGGGGAACACTGAAGCTTTCTTT. Translated: CASSLSPGGNTEAFF.

V usage is TRBV11-3 and J usage is TRBJ1-3; D is uncertain. CDR1 and CDR2 (germline): SGHNT, YENEEA. This CDR3 spans 15 amino acids. The V and J ends lost 5 bases and 3 bases respectively, with 14 bases between them. CDR3 DNA sequence: TGTGCCAGCAGCCGACCTAGTGAGGGTGGAAACACCATATATTTT. As protein: CASSRPSEGGNTIYF. The entire variable domain, with the rest obtained from reference TRBV11-3 and TRBJ1-3, is as follows: EAGVVQSPRYKIIEKKQPVAFWCNPISGHNTLYWYLQNLGQGPELLIRYENEEAVDDSQLPKDRFSAERLKGVDSTLKIQPAELGDSAVYLCASSRPSEGGNTIYFGEGSWLTVV.

The chain combines TRBV5-6 with TRBJ2-7; D is perhaps TRBD1 or TRBD2 (5 bases each). V lost 0 bases and J 2 bases, leaving 12 bases between the germline ends. The CDR3 spans 15 residues. CDR1 SGHDT and CDR2 YYEEEE come from the germline V gene. DNA for the CDR3: TGTGCCAGCAGCTTGGGTCAGGGAGAAGCCTACGAGCAGTACTTC. Translation gives CASSLGQGEAYEQYF.

This clone occurred once. Mismatch with germline at one junction end may stem from a read error. In the same sample, other DNA sequences code for this CDR3. This sequence joins TRBV18 and TRBJ2-6, with 8 positions matching TRBD1. Looked up from germline, CDR1 is KGHSH and CDR2 is LQKENI. This CDR3 has 13 amino acids. CDR3 DNA sequence: TGTGCCAGCTCATCAGCAGGGGGCAGCGTCCTGACTTTT. Protein: CASSSAGGSVLTF. Looking up the rest from reference TRBV18 and TRBJ2-6 gives the full variable domain: NAGVMQNPRHLVRRRGQEARLRCSPMKGHSHVYWYRQLPEEGLKFMVYLQKENIIDESGMPKERFSAEFPKEGPSILRIQQVVRGDSAAYFCASSSAGGSVLTFGAGSRLTVL.

V usage is TRBV5-6 and J usage is TRBJ2-5; TRBD2 matches at 8 bases. The V gene's germline CDR1 is SGHDT and CDR2 YYEEEE. The CDR3 totals 16 residues. Trimming at V came to 4 bases and at J to 4 bases, leaving 12 bases not matched to a gene. CDR3 in amino acids: CASSTRHSGGGETQYF. The CDR3 DNA follows: TGTGCCAGCAGCACCCGACACTCCGGGGGGGGAGAGACCCAGTACTTC. Full variable domain (missing parts from reference TRBV5-6 and TRBJ2-5): DAGVTQSPTHLIKTRGQQVTLRCSPKSGHDTVSWYQQALGQGPQFIFQYYEEEERQRGNFPDRFSGHQFPNYSSELNVNALLLGDSALYLCASSTRHSGGGETQYFGPGTRLLVL.

This clone was detected a few times. The V gene is TRBV7-1, the J gene TRBJ2-7; D is uncertain. TRBV7-1 is labeled an ORF, and its function is uncertain. V was clipped by 4 bases and J by 6 bases, with 10 bases between them. The CDR3 contains 12 residues. The CDR3 reads CASSLEWSEQYF. As DNA, the CDR3 is TGTGCCAGCAGCTTGGAGTGGTCCGAGCAGTACTTC.

This clone was picked up one time. CDR3 bases: TGTGCCAGCAGCTCCTACGAGCAGTACTTC. Translating it yields CASSSYEQYF. This sequence joins TRBV5-6 and TRBJ2-7; D uncertain. The CDR3 is 10 amino acids. V lost 3 bases and J 2 bases, leaving 0 bases between the germline ends. Germline assignment: CDR1 SGHDT and CDR2 YYEEEE.

The chain links TRBV14 to TRBJ2-5, with D hard to call. This CDR3 region has 13 residues. Trimming took 1 base from V and 7 from J, leaving 10 bases between them. Germline CDR1 SGHDN, CDR2 FVKESK. The DNA of the CDR3 is TGTGCCAGCAGCCAAGTGGATCTCCTGACCCAGTACTTC. Translating it yields CASSQVDLLTQYF.

The J gene is TRBJ2-7, the V gene TRBV5-4; D may be TRBD1 (6 bases). CDR3 length equals 16 residues. V was pared by 1 base and J by 4 bases, with 18 bases between. CDR1 and CDR2 from the germline V gene are SGHNT and YYREEE (reference sequence). CDR3 DNA: TGTGCCAGCAGCTTGATTGTCGGACAGATCGGGTACGAGCAGTACTTC. It codes for CASSLIVGQIGYEQYF.

The chain uses TRBV4-3 and TRBJ2-1; the match to TRBD1 covers 9 bases. The CDR3 is 16 residues long. Germline values: CDR1 LGHNA, CDR2 YSLEER. Trimming removed 4 bases from V and 4 bases from J; junction bases left unmatched: 8. This CDR3 is CASSPPGTGIYNEQFF. The CDR3 DNA follows: TGCGCCAGCAGCCCCCCTGGGACAGGGATTTACAATGAGCAGTTCTTC.

The rearrangement links TRBV7-8 to TRBJ2-7, with D perhaps matching TRBD1 (5 bases). The germline V gene has CDR1 SGHVS and CDR2 FQNEAQ. The CDR3 has 14 amino acids. V was clipped by 3 bases and J by 2 bases, with 11 bases between them. The CDR3 region is CASSFNDRPYEQYF. CDR3 in DNA: TGTGCCAGCAGCTTTAATGACAGACCCTACGAGCAGTACTTC. Supplemented by reference TRBV7-8 and TRBJ2-7, the full variable domain reads GAGVSQSPRYKVAKRGQDVALRCDPISGHVSLFWYQQALGQGPEFLTYFQNEAQLDKSGLPSDRFFAERPEGSVSTLKIQRTQQEDSAVYLCASSFNDRPYEQYFGPGTRLTVT.

As regards this clone: Distinct nucleotide sequences in the sample also encode this CDR3. This chain joins TRBV9 and TRBJ2-7; the D gene is possibly TRBD2 (6 bases). The CDR3 has 13 amino acids. The V end lost 0 bases, the J end lost 2 bases, and 6 bases lay between the germline ends. Germline V CDR1 and CDR2: SGDLS, YYNGEE. Here the CDR3 reads CASSVGLAYEQYF. Written as DNA, the CDR3 is TGTGCCAGCAGCGTAGGACTAGCCTACGAGCAGTACTTC.

The rearrangement uses TRBV4-1 and TRBJ1-2; maybe TRBD1 (6 bases). The V gene's germline CDR1 is MGHRA and CDR2 YSYEKL. CDR3 length: 14 residues. V was pared by 1 base and J by 4 bases, with 10 bases between. The CDR3 DNA sequence: TGCGCCAGCAGCCAAGCCGACAGGAGCTATGGCTACACCTTC. Translation: CASSQADRSYGYTF.

Only one count was recorded for this clone. The chain employs TRBV19 and TRBJ2-7; D is perhaps TRBD2 (6 bases). The CDR3 totals 13 residues. From germline, CDR1 is LNHDA and CDR2 SQIVND (reference sequence). V lost 0 bases, J lost 9 bases, and 12 bases lay in between. The chain's CDR3 is CASSIDRGIGQYF. The DNA of the CDR3 is TGTGCCAGTAGTATAGATCGGGGGATAGGGCAGTACTTC.

Here the CDR3 DNA reads TGTGCCAGCAGCGCCACCCGGGAGGTGAGGGATACGCAGTATTTT. Residues: CASSATREVRDTQYF. The chain joins TRBV21-1 to TRBJ2-3; the DNA was not compared with TRBD2, the D call given in the table. TRBV21-1 is a pseudogene locus. The CDR3 has 15 amino acids.

This clone was seen once. V and J are TRBV6-5 and TRBJ2-7, with TRBD2 identical over 9 bases. Germline trimming cut 5 bases from V and 4 bases from J; bases unmatched to any gene: 6. Germline V gene sequence: CDR1 MNHEY, CDR2 SVGAGI. The CDR3 sequence is 14 residues long. DNA for the CDR3: TGTGCCAGCAGTCAGCGGGGGGCCGTGTACGAGCAGTACTTC. Encoded protein: CASSQRGAVYEQYF.

This chain connects TRBV4-3 to TRBJ2-5; TRBD2 matches 9 bases. This CDR3 region has 15 residues. With V trimmed by 4 bases and J by 4 bases, 7 bases remained unmatched. The germline gives CDR1 LGHNA, CDR2 YSLEER. This chain's CDR3 is CASSPGAGGRETQYF. CDR3 DNA: TGCGCCAGCAGCCCTGGGGCGGGGGGGCGAGAGACCCAGTACTTC.

V gene TRBV27 combines with J gene TRBJ1-4, with D tentatively TRBD1 (6 bases). The CDR3 contains 17 residues. Germline V lookup: CDR1 MNHEY, CDR2 SMNVEV (reference sequence). V was cut by 0 bases and J by 7 bases, with 18 bases left in between. CDR3 sequence reads: CASSLSRNYQQGEKLFF. The CDR3 DNA reads as TGTGCCAGCAGTTTATCCCGCAACTACCAACAGGGTGAAAAACTGTTTTTT.

The CDR3 here is CASSIDLEYGYTF. DNA for the CDR3: TGTGCCAGTAGTATAGACCTTGAGTATGGCTACACCTTC. The chain carries TRBV19 and TRBJ1-2, with D hard to call. Trimming shortened V by 0 bases and J by 5 bases, and 7 bases separated the two germline ends. The germline CDR1 and CDR2 sequences are LNHDA and SQIVND (reference sequence). This CDR3 spans 13 amino acids.

Sample share makes this clone medium-sized. The chain links TRBV6-1 to TRBJ1-4; D is unresolved. Deletions cut 2 bases from V and 6 bases from J, with 7 bases between. Germline CDR1 reads MNHNS; CDR2 reads SASEGT. The CDR3 covers 13 residues. The CDR3 nucleotides are TGTGCCAGCAGTGAACAGGAACATGAAAAACTGTTTTTT. Amino acid sequence: CASSEQEHEKLFF.

This clone was detected a few times. This chain connects TRBV4-3 to TRBJ2-5; no firm D call. Trimming stripped 1 base from V and 5 bases from J, with 8 bases between. The CDR3 extends over 13 amino acids. CDR1 is LGHNA, CDR2 YSLEER, per germline. The CDR3 region has the DNA TGCGCCAGCAGCCAAGGCACTACGGAGACCCAGTACTTC. The encoded protein is CASSQGTTETQYF.

The DNA of the CDR3 is TGTGCCAGCAGCTTAGGACCCAGGGGCGCTTCCCGCGAGCAGTACTTC. This gives the protein CASSLGPRGASREQYF. The V gene is TRBV7-8, the J gene TRBJ2-7; D is possibly TRBD1 (6 bases). V was cut by 1 base and J by 6 bases, with 19 bases left in between. Per the germline V gene, CDR1 is SGHVS and CDR2 is FQNEAQ. CDR3 length: 16 amino acids.